Below, one TCR beta chain is given with its context. Coverage ceases 3 residues before the CDR3 finishes, and the germline J gene fills in the end. This sample was included in a study of Tregs in tolerant kidney transplant recipients. With 7 bases clipped from V and 1 base from J, the junction kept 9 bases outside the gene matches. Germline CDR1 and CDR2: MNHEY and SVGEGT. The CDR3 has 15 residues. Assay used: immunoSEQ multiplex PCR; TCRdb lists only in-frame clones, some missing. The sample includes about 15,000 clones. The nonmyeloablative bone marrow transplants came from related graft donors, with transient mixed chimerism.

This clonotype was obtained from a human patient who received a combined kidney and bone marrow transplant. Some T cells may have come from the graft donor. The rearrangement uses TRBV6-2 or TRBV6-3 and TRBJ1-1; 7 bases fit TRBD1. Source: CD4+ T cells from blood (PBMCs), taken 12 months after the transplant. The chain's CDR3 is CASTQGTARNTEAFF. The sequenced part of the CDR3 DNA is TGTGCCAGCACCCAGGGGACAGCGAGGAACACTGAA.